This TCR beta chain is drawn from a study of T cell responses to AZD1222 COVID-19 vaccine. A few counts support this clone. Doses given second, at about 4 or about 12 weeks, were pooled. The germline V gene encodes CDR1 SNHLY and CDR2 FYNNEI. The CDR3 contains 14 residues. Trimming stripped 7 bases from V and 0 bases from J, with 13 bases between. The table came from immunoSEQ multiplex PCR; TCRdb's copy has only in-frame clones and leaves some out. In the table there are approximately 210,000 clones, approximately 91% of which are singletons. The input for sequencing was peripheral blood, taken 28 days after the second AZD1222 dose. The rearrangement uses TRBV2 and TRBJ2-7, with D hard to call. The clonotype was recovered from an adult who received the AZD1222 COVID-19 vaccine. The CDR3 coding sequence is TGTGCCAGCACCAACGGCTTTACCTCCTACGAGCAGTACTTC. Residues: CASTNGFTSYEQYF.